This T cell receptor beta chain was sequenced in a study of blood T cell repertoires in COVID-19. Overall study: Samples taken during acute and convalescent COVID-19 were collected in the United States, Italy and Spain. The analysed material was cDNA or gDNA that came from T cells, B-cell-depleted T cells, or PBMCs.

Original processing methods: Estimation of nucleated cell counts relied on the amplification of reference gene primers. The data were produced by immunoSEQ multiplex PCR, yet TCRdb's version contains in-frame clones alone and is incomplete. That table supplies the V and J calls and clone size; D and trimming were determined from the DNA. This sample has 80,000 to 130,000 clones; just under 95% occur once, and the top ten carry more than 5.5%. V trimming: 2 bases; J trimming: 7 bases; junction bases outside the gene matches: 4. In germline, CDR1 is MNHNY, CDR2 SVGAGI (reference sequence). The CDR3 covers 13 residues.

Sequenced sample: peripheral blood. The chain couples TRBV6-6 to TRBJ2-5; TRBD1 agrees at 7 bases. The clonotype was recovered from a man in his 70s with acute or convalescent COVID-19. The CDR3 protein is CASSYRGPGTQYF. The CDR3 DNA reads TGTGCCAGCAGTTACAGGGGGCCAGGGACCCAGTACTTC.